Listed below are T cell receptor beta chains from one sample, sequenced in a study of blood T cell repertoires in COVID-19. TCRdb's table, derived via immunoSEQ multiplex PCR, lists solely in-frame clones and lacks some. This sample has more than 300,000 clones, with over 70% found just once. The sample comprised peripheral blood. Every receptor here comes from a woman aged 45-60 years with acute or convalescent COVID-19. The CDR3 runs from the conserved cysteine through the conserved F or W. A D gene is named only where the DNA matches it firmly. Size tells how often a clone was seen (once, few, many) or the class of an expanded clone, and some rows leave it out.

v_call: TRBV6-5
j_call: TRBJ2-1
d_call: NA
clone_size: NA
cdr3_nt: TGTGCCAGCAGTTACTCTTTGGGGGGACCCTACAATGAGCAGTTCTTC
cdr3_aa: CASSYSLGGPYNEQFF

v_call: TRBV24-1
j_call: TRBJ2-1
d_call: NA
clone_size: NA
cdr3_nt: TGTGCCACCAGTGATTTGGACAGCTTGTCCTACAATGAGCAGTTCTTC
cdr3_aa: CATSDLDSLSYNEQFF

v_call: TRBV3-1/TRBV3-2
j_call: TRBJ2-7
d_call: TRBD2
clone_size: NA
cdr3_nt: TGTGCCAGCAGCCTTGGGACTAGCGGGAGCAACGAGCAGTACTTC
cdr3_aa: CASSLGTSGSNEQYF

v_call: TRBV9
j_call: TRBJ2-2
d_call: TRBD1
clone_size: NA
cdr3_nt: TGTGCCAGCAGCTTCAGGGGGCAGGACACCGGGGAGCTGTTTTTT
cdr3_aa: CASSFRGQDTGELFF

v_call: TRBV19
j_call: TRBJ1-4
d_call: NA
clone_size: NA
cdr3_nt: TGTGCCAGTGCTACAGGTTTTAATGAAAAACTGTTTTTT
cdr3_aa: CASATGFNEKLFF

v_call: TRBV29-1
j_call: TRBJ1-1
d_call: TRBD1
clone_size: NA
cdr3_nt: TGCAGCGTTGGAACAGGGGGTACTGAAGCTTTCTTT
cdr3_aa: CSVGTGGTEAFF

v_call: TRBV30
j_call: TRBJ1-1
d_call: NA
clone_size: NA
cdr3_nt: TGTGCCTGGAGTGTACATCGGGACACTGAAGCTTTCTTT
cdr3_aa: CAWSVHRDTEAFF

v_call: TRBV6-5
j_call: TRBJ1-2
d_call: NA
clone_size: NA
cdr3_nt: TGTGCCAGCAGGTATACAGGGAACGGTGGCTACACCTTC
cdr3_aa: CASRYTGNGGYTF

v_call: TRBV7-9
j_call: TRBJ1-2
d_call: TRBD1
clone_size: NA
cdr3_nt: TGTGCCAGCAGCACCGCCGACAGGGGACACTATGGCTACACCTTC
cdr3_aa: CASSTADRGHYGYTF

v_call: TRBV9
j_call: TRBJ2-1
d_call: NA
clone_size: many
cdr3_nt: TGTGCCAGCAGCGTAGATATCCACAATGAGCAGTTCTTC
cdr3_aa: CASSVDIHNEQFF

v_call: TRBV7-6
j_call: TRBJ1-1
d_call: NA
clone_size: NA
cdr3_nt: TGTGCCAGCAGCCCCCAGACGGGGAACACTGAAGCTTTCTTT
cdr3_aa: CASSPQTGNTEAFF

v_call: TRBV10-3
j_call: TRBJ2-3
d_call: TRBD2
clone_size: NA
cdr3_nt: TGTGCCATCAGTGATGTCTCTAGCGGGAGTTATGAAGATACGCAGTATTTT
cdr3_aa: CAISDVSSGSYEDTQYF

v_call: TRBV6-1
j_call: TRBJ1-5
d_call: NA
clone_size: NA
cdr3_nt: TGTGCCAGCAGCGGGACTCTCGCTACGCAGCCCCAGCATTTT
cdr3_aa: CASSGTLATQPQHF

v_call: TRBV18
j_call: TRBJ2-3
d_call: TRBD2
clone_size: NA
cdr3_nt: TGTGCCAGCTCACCCCTCAGCGGGGGGGCCATAGATACGCAGTATTTT
cdr3_aa: CASSPLSGGAIDTQYF

v_call: TRBV3-1/TRBV3-2
j_call: TRBJ2-7
d_call: NA
clone_size: NA
cdr3_nt: TGTGCCAGCAGCCGGCTCTCCACCTTCAGCTCCTACGAGCAGTACTTC
cdr3_aa: CASSRLSTFSSYEQYF

v_call: TRBV4-1
j_call: TRBJ1-3
d_call: NA
clone_size: NA
cdr3_nt: TGCGCCAGCAGCCACCCAGGGGAAGCTGGAAACACCATATATTTT
cdr3_aa: CASSHPGEAGNTIYF

v_call: TRBV9
j_call: TRBJ1-1
d_call: TRBD1
clone_size: NA
cdr3_nt: TGTGCCAGCAGCACCGGACAGGGGGGACTCACTGAAGCTTTCTTT
cdr3_aa: CASSTGQGGLTEAFF

v_call: TRBV18
j_call: TRBJ1-5
d_call: NA
clone_size: NA
cdr3_nt: TGTGCCAGCTCATCGCCTCCAGGGTCCCTAGGCAATCAGCCCCAGCATTTT
cdr3_aa: CASSSPPGSLGNQPQHF

v_call: TRBV19
j_call: TRBJ2-3
d_call: TRBD2
clone_size: few
cdr3_nt: TGTGCCAGTAGTATCCTAGCGGGAGCAATCACAGATTCGCAGTATTTT
cdr3_aa: CASSILAGAITDSQYF

v_call: TRBV12-3/TRBV12-4
j_call: TRBJ1-1
d_call: NA
clone_size: NA
cdr3_nt: TGTGCCAGCACCCTCGGGACAGAAGCTTTCTTT
cdr3_aa: CASTLGTEAFF

v_call: TRBV5-4
j_call: TRBJ2-2
d_call: NA
clone_size: NA
cdr3_nt: TGTGCCAGCAGCCCTACCCCTTCAATTGGCACCGGGGAGCTGTTTTTT
cdr3_aa: CASSPTPSIGTGELFF

v_call: TRBV19
j_call: TRBJ1-1
d_call: NA
clone_size: NA
cdr3_nt: TGTGCCAGTAGTATCGGCGGTCGCTACTCTACCGGTGAAGCTTTCTTT
cdr3_aa: CASSIGGRYSTGEAFF

v_call: TRBV5-1
j_call: TRBJ2-2
d_call: NA
clone_size: once
cdr3_nt: TGCGCCAGCAGCTTTAGCGGGGAGCTGTTTTTT
cdr3_aa: CASSFSGELFF

v_call: TRBV3-1/TRBV3-2
j_call: TRBJ2-5
d_call: TRBD1
clone_size: few
cdr3_nt: TGTGCCAGCAGCCATACGGGACAGGGAGTTGAGACCCAGTACTTC
cdr3_aa: CASSHTGQGVETQYF

v_call: TRBV2
j_call: TRBJ2-2
d_call: NA
clone_size: many
cdr3_nt: TGTGCCAGCAGTGCCCGACGAGGAGGAGGCACCGGGGAGCTGTTTTTT
cdr3_aa: CASSARRGGGTGELFF

v_call: TRBV6-2/TRBV6-3
j_call: TRBJ2-3
d_call: TRBD1
clone_size: NA
cdr3_nt: TGTGCCAGCAGTTACTCGCAGGGGGCGAAGACAGATACGCAGTATTTT
cdr3_aa: CASSYSQGAKTDTQYF

v_call: TRBV27
j_call: TRBJ1-5
d_call: TRBD1
clone_size: NA
cdr3_nt: TGTGCCAGCAGCCTAGGGACAGGGCACCAGCCCCAGCATTTT
cdr3_aa: CASSLGTGHQPQHF

v_call: TRBV4-1
j_call: TRBJ2-2
d_call: TRBD2
clone_size: NA
cdr3_nt: TGCGCCAGCAGCCAAGATTGGGCGGGGGGGCTGAACACCGGGGAGCTGTTTTTT
cdr3_aa: CASSQDWAGGLNTGELFF

v_call: TRBV30
j_call: TRBJ2-2
d_call: TRBD1
clone_size: NA
cdr3_nt: TGTGCCTGGACGCCCCGGGACAGGGCCGGGGAGCTGTTTTTT
cdr3_aa: CAWTPRDRAGELFF

v_call: TRBV6-6
j_call: TRBJ2-7
d_call: TRBD2
clone_size: NA
cdr3_nt: TGTGCCAGCAGTCGACAACGGACTAGCGTCAACTACGAGCAGTACTTC
cdr3_aa: CASSRQRTSVNYEQYF

v_call: TRBV7-6
j_call: TRBJ2-3
d_call: NA
clone_size: NA
cdr3_nt: TGTGCCAGCAGTCCAACGGAGAGAGATACGCAGTATTTT
cdr3_aa: CASSPTERDTQYF

v_call: TRBV7-2
j_call: TRBJ2-7
d_call: TRBD1
clone_size: NA
cdr3_nt: TGTGCCAGCAGGCTTACCGGGACAGGATTTCCCTACGAGCAGTACTTC
cdr3_aa: CASRLTGTGFPYEQYF

v_call: TRBV6-2/TRBV6-3
j_call: TRBJ1-3
d_call: TRBD1
clone_size: NA
cdr3_nt: TGTGCCAGCAACCCAACACCCGGACAGGCGATCTCTGGAAACACCATATATTTT
cdr3_aa: CASNPTPGQAISGNTIYF

v_call: TRBV21-1
j_call: TRBJ2-2
d_call: NA
clone_size: NA
cdr3_nt: TGTGCCAGCAGCAAAATGAGGGTAGGAAAGACCGGGGAGCTGTTTTTT
cdr3_aa: CASSKMRVGKTGELFF

v_call: TRBV5-4
j_call: TRBJ2-2
d_call: TRBD1
clone_size: NA
cdr3_nt: TGTGCCAGCAGCTTTGGGGACAGGGGGCCCACCGGGGAGCTGTTTTTT
cdr3_aa: CASSFGDRGPTGELFF

v_call: TRBV5-5
j_call: TRBJ1-5
d_call: NA
clone_size: NA
cdr3_nt: TGTGCCAGCAGCTCGCTAACAGGGCCCCAGCATTTT
cdr3_aa: CASSSLTGPQHF

v_call: TRBV15
j_call: TRBJ1-5
d_call: TRBD1
clone_size: NA
cdr3_nt: TGTGCCACCACCTCCAATACCGGGACAGGGGGCCAGCCCCAGCATTTT
cdr3_aa: CATTSNTGTGGQPQHF

v_call: TRBV5-6
j_call: TRBJ1-4
d_call: NA
clone_size: NA
cdr3_nt: TGTGCCAGCAGATCCAAACAGGGTTCTAATGAAAAACTGTTTTTT
cdr3_aa: CASRSKQGSNEKLFF

v_call: TRBV5-4
j_call: TRBJ1-2
d_call: NA
clone_size: NA
cdr3_nt: TGTGCCAGCAGCTCGGGTCTCAACTATGGCTACACCTTC
cdr3_aa: CASSSGLNYGYTF

v_call: TRBV7-2
j_call: TRBJ2-3
d_call: NA
clone_size: NA
cdr3_nt: TGTGCCAGCAGCCCCGACTATAACACAGATACGCAGTATTTT
cdr3_aa: CASSPDYNTDTQYF

v_call: TRBV7-2
j_call: TRBJ2-3
d_call: TRBD2
clone_size: NA
cdr3_nt: TGTGCCAGCAGTGGGAGGGGTCGGACTACAGATACGCAGTATTTT
cdr3_aa: CASSGRGRTTDTQYF

v_call: TRBV2
j_call: TRBJ1-2
d_call: TRBD1
clone_size: NA
cdr3_nt: TGTGCCAGCAGTGATAACCCCAGGGGGGACTATGGCTACACCTTC
cdr3_aa: CASSDNPRGDYGYTF

v_call: TRBV3-1/TRBV3-2
j_call: TRBJ1-3
d_call: NA
clone_size: NA
cdr3_nt: TGTGCCAGCAGCCAAGTAGGGGGTGCCGATGGAAACACCATATATTTT
cdr3_aa: CASSQVGGADGNTIYF

v_call: TRBV9
j_call: TRBJ1-6
d_call: TRBD1
clone_size: NA
cdr3_nt: TGTGCCAGCAGCACCCGGACAGGCCTGAATTCACCCCTCCACTTT
cdr3_aa: CASSTRTGLNSPLHF

v_call: TRBV30
j_call: TRBJ1-5
d_call: NA
clone_size: NA
cdr3_nt: TGTGCCTGGAGTTCGGACAGTAATCAGCCCCAGCATTTT
cdr3_aa: CAWSSDSNQPQHF

v_call: TRBV4-1
j_call: TRBJ1-4
d_call: NA
clone_size: NA
cdr3_nt: TGCGCCAGCAGCCAAGAGTTGCTAATGGAGGGCCAATTACTAAATGAAAAACTGTTTTTT
cdr3_aa: CASSQELLMEGQLLNEKLFF